This T cell receptor beta chain came from a study of shared clonotypes between healthy human individuals. Study-wide findings and caveats: Tissues were not sampled, only blood, and their repertoires likely differ. Few donors limited the genetic and exposure-history diversity represented.

The V gene end was trimmed by 7 bases and the J gene end by 5 bases; junction bases not matched to a gene: 10. Germline V lookup: CDR1 MNHNS, CDR2 SASEGT. There are 15 residues in the CDR3. The genomic DNA of each subset was split evenly across several immunoSEQ plates. PCR replicates performed on unsorted PBMC used around 0.3 ug DNA, tens of thousands of T cell genomes. Profiling relied on immunoSEQ multiplex PCR, and the TCRdb table lists in-frame clones only, not all of them. The table has some 510,000 clones, about four fifths seen once; the top ten hold 10% to 15%. The sample holds a few counts of this clone. Its antigen is undetermined.

The chain is built from TRBV6-1 and TRBJ2-1, with TRBD2 matching over 8 bases. The source material was PBMCs. The TCR comes from a woman aged 40 to 50 in good health. Some clones in this sample may be carry-over from other donors' samples. The CDR3 nucleotides read TGTGCCAGCACCCCCATGCGGGGGGCCAACAATGAGCAGTTCTTC. As protein: CASTPMRGANNEQFF.